Described below is a single T cell receptor beta chain sequence and its context. The entry originates in a study of Ad26.COV2.S vaccination and SARS-CoV-2 variants. V was cut by 1 base and J by 7 bases, with 10 bases left in between. Germline values: CDR1 SNHLY, CDR2 FYNNEI. This CDR3 region has 14 residues. This table comes from immunoSEQ multiplex PCR, and its TCRdb copy is limited to in-frame clones, with some not included. The data show about 440,000 clones, with around 85% seen just once and 9.5% to 15% held by the top ten. Regarding treatment: over 15 received Ad26.COV2.S at low or high dose, single or two shots; several received placebo; per-sample allocation not given. Day 63 following the first vaccine or placebo injection was when the samples were taken.

The J gene is TRBJ2-2, the V gene TRBV2; D might be TRBD1 (6 bases). Sequenced here: peripheral blood, sampled in a trial of Ad26.COV2.S vaccine versus placebo. The sequence came from a person aged 18-60 years who received the Ad26.COV2.S COVID-19 vaccine or a placebo. This chain's CDR3 is CASSEVRGNGELFF. For the CDR3, the DNA is TGTGCCAGCAGTGAAGTGAGGGGGAACGGGGAGCTGTTTTTT.